This T cell receptor (beta chain) was captured by sequencing in a study of control samples from healthy donors and cancer patients. V lost 2 bases to trimming and J lost 7 bases, with 11 bases between them. Germline lookup yields CDR1 SGHNT and CDR2 YYREEE (reference sequence). This CDR3 contains 13 residues. The method was immunoSEQ multiplex PCR; TCRdb's version includes in-frame clones alone and lacks a portion of them. The sample includes 95,000 to 150,000 clones, around 87% of them seen just once. This sequence was found in a man in his forties in good health. The V and J genes are TRBV5-4 and TRBJ2-3; the D gene is possibly TRBD2 (5 bases). Sequencing input: blood. CDR3 sequence (DNA): TGTGCCAGCAGCTTAAGGGAGTCGAATACGCAGTATTTT. The encoded protein is CASSLRESNTQYF.